One sample yielded the 19 T cell receptor beta chains listed below, sequenced in a study of cytomegalovirus exposure and HLA in healthy donors. The primer mix had 60 Vbeta and 13 Jbeta primers. Repertoires were generated with immunoSEQ multiplex PCR, while TCRdb's copy carries only in-frame clones and drops some. Of roughly 180,000 clones listed, less than 85% are singletons. Sample: PBMCs. Receptors originate from a young man in good health and CMV-seronegative.

The chain uses TRBV29-1 and TRBJ1-5, with D unresolved. Germline V gives CDR1 SQVTM, CDR2 ANQGSEA. V lost 4 bases, J lost 3 bases, and 7 bases lay in between. The CDR3 runs to 12 residues. DNA for the CDR3: TGCAGCGTTGGGGCAGTCAATCAGCCCCAGCATTTT. It translates to CSVGAVNQPQHF.

The rearrangement links TRBV5-4 to TRBJ2-7; 12 bases match TRBD2. From germline, CDR1 is SGHNT and CDR2 YYREEE (reference sequence). This CDR3 comprises 15 residues. The J segment lost 3 bases and the V segment lost 4 bases, leaving 5 bases of the junction unmatched. Here the CDR3 reads CASSPTTSGGYEQYF. CDR3 nucleotides: TGTGCCAGCAGCCCAACGACTAGCGGGGGCTACGAGCAGTACTTC.

In this sample, this clone turned up a few times. The V and J genes are TRBV7-2 and TRBJ2-1; D possibly corresponds to TRBD1 (6 bases). Between the trimmed V and J ends, which lost 6 bases and 8 bases, there was a span of 14 bases. Germline lookup yields CDR1 SGHTA and CDR2 FQGNSA. The CDR3 runs to 13 residues. The CDR3 nucleotides are TGTGCCAGCAGAGCACAGGGAAGCGATGAGCAGTTCTTC. It is translated as CASRAQGSDEQFF.

The CDR3 nucleotides are TGTGCCAGTAGTATAGCCGATACACCGTCCTACGAGCAGTACTTC. Amino acid sequence: CASSIADTPSYEQYF. This rearrangement joins TRBV19 to TRBJ2-7; D gene uncertain. Germline V gives CDR1 LNHDA, CDR2 SQIVND (reference sequence). This CDR3 is 15 amino acids long. Trimming removed 1 base from V and 1 base from J, with 11 bases in between.

Worth noting for this clone: This specimen includes other DNA sequences encoding the same CDR3. The genes are TRBV27 and TRBJ1-1; 10 bases match TRBD1. The junction had 1 base not matched to a gene; V was cut back by 2 bases and J by 4 bases. The germline CDR1 and CDR2 sequences are MNHEY and SMNVEV (reference sequence). CDR3 length: 14 amino acids. CDR3 protein: CASSLGQGGTEAFF. The CDR3 region has the DNA TGTGCCAGCAGTTTAGGACAGGGGGGCACTGAAGCTTTCTTT.

The chain is built from TRBV5-6 and TRBJ2-2, with 8 bases that match TRBD2. CDR1 SGHDT and CDR2 YYEEEE come from the germline V gene. The CDR3 is 19 amino acids. Trimming removed 1 base from V and 5 bases from J; junction bases left unmatched: 16. Here the CDR3 reads CASSLFLAGGPQGTGELFF. The CDR3 DNA follows: TGTGCCAGCAGCTTGTTCCTGGCGGGAGGCCCGCAGGGGACCGGGGAGCTGTTTTTT.

The DNA of the CDR3 is TGTGCCAGCAGCTTGCAGGTCAATAGCAATCAGCCCCAGCATTTT. Its translation is CASSLQVNSNQPQHF. The gene calls are TRBV11-2 and TRBJ1-5; unclear D gene. The CDR3 consists of 15 residues. Trimming removed 3 bases at V and 0 bases at J, with 9 bases between. Germline V gene sequence: CDR1 SGHAT, CDR2 FQNNGV.

This chain connects TRBV5-1 to TRBJ2-3, with D possibly TRBD2 on 5 matching bases. The CDR3 has 15 amino acids. CDR1 SGHRS and CDR2 YFSETQ come from the germline V gene. Trimming pared 4 bases from V and 0 bases from J, leaving 12 bases between. The CDR3 loop reads CASSPEGRSTDTQYF. The CDR3 DNA is TGCGCCAGCAGCCCCGAGGGCAGAAGCACAGATACGCAGTATTTT. Variable domain in full (rest from reference TRBV5-1 and TRBJ2-3): KAGVTQTPRYLIKTRGQQVTLSCSPISGHRSVSWYQQTPGQGLQFLFEYFSETQRNKGNFPGRFSGRQFSNSRSEMNVSTLELGDSALYLCASSPEGRSTDTQYFGPGTRLTVL.

This chain links TRBV19 with TRBJ2-2; the D gene is possibly TRBD1 (5 bases). V was cut by 1 base and J by 4 bases, with 10 bases left in between. The CDR3 is 15 residues long. The V gene's germline CDR1 is LNHDA and CDR2 SQIVND (reference sequence). The CDR3 bases are TGTGCCAGTAGTATAGGTGTGGGGCTCACCGGGGAGCTGTTTTTT. This codes for CASSIGVGLTGELFF.

This clone was detected ten times or more. The chain recombines TRBV6-1 with TRBJ2-7; D is ambiguous. CDR3 size: 12 residues. The germline V and J ends were trimmed by 1 base and 6 bases, with 7 bases remaining between them. Germline assignment: CDR1 MNHNS and CDR2 SASEGT. CDR3 sequence: CASSEVAREQYF. Written as DNA, the CDR3 is TGTGCCAGCAGTGAAGTAGCTCGCGAGCAGTACTTC.

This rearrangement joins TRBV4-1 to TRBJ1-2; D not resolved. Germline assignment: CDR1 MGHRA and CDR2 YSYEKL. V was pared by 0 bases and J by 3 bases, with 26 bases between. This CDR3 is 20 amino acids long. The CDR3 region is CASSQDWYSLWPDYDYGYTF. In DNA form, the CDR3 reads TGCGCCAGCAGCCAAGATTGGTACAGCCTTTGGCCTGATTATGACTATGGCTACACCTTC.

The chain carries TRBV2 and TRBJ1-2; 8 bases are shared with TRBD1. The length of the CDR3 is 16 residues. V lost 2 bases, J lost 5 bases, and 10 bases stayed unmatched. Germline loops: CDR1 SNHLY, CDR2 FYNNEI. The CDR3 region is CASSETPGTGMYGYTF. In DNA form, the CDR3 reads TGTGCCAGCAGTGAAACCCCCGGGACAGGAATGTATGGCTACACCTTC.

The gene calls are TRBV6-5 and TRBJ1-3; no firm D call. The CDR3 totals 15 residues. The V end lost 0 bases, the J end lost 0 bases, and 6 bases lay between the germline ends. Germline V CDR1 and CDR2: MNHEY, SVGAGI. The DNA for the CDR3 is TGTGCCAGCAGTTACTCCGGGATCTCTGGAAACACCATATATTTT. It codes for CASSYSGISGNTIYF.

This clone occurred once. CDR3 coding DNA: TGCGCCAGCAGCCTTGGACAACCGTCCTCCTACGAGCAGTACTTC. Translated, it gives CASSLGQPSSYEQYF. The chain carries TRBV5-1 and TRBJ2-5, with D possibly being TRBD1 (5 bases). Near its end, the DNA agrees better with TRBJ2-7, so the J call may be wrong. The CDR3 contains 15 residues. Germline assignment: CDR1 SGHRS and CDR2 YFSETQ.

This clone appeared a single time. CDR3 amino acids: CASSTESGELFF. In nucleotides, the CDR3 is TGTGCCAGCTCGACAGAGTCCGGGGAGCTGTTTTTT. The chain employs TRBV18 and TRBJ2-2; a weak D match, TRBD1 (5 bases). This CDR3 has 12 residues. Germline loops: CDR1 KGHSH, CDR2 LQKENI. The V end was cut by 6 bases, the J end by 6 bases, with 8 bases between.

The rearrangement uses TRBV19 and TRBJ1-5; D uncertain. Trimming stripped 6 bases from V and 0 bases from J, with 9 bases between. This CDR3 comprises 14 residues. Germline assignment: CDR1 LNHDA and CDR2 SQIVND (reference sequence). As DNA, the CDR3 is TGTGCCAGTAGAGCGGGTTATAGCAATCAGCCCCAGCATTTT. This gives the protein CASRAGYSNQPQHF.

This clone was seen a handful of times. The chain has TRBV25-1 and TRBJ1-2, with 9 bases identical to TRBD1. The CDR3 has 14 amino acids. J gave up 2 bases and V 3 bases, and 1 base lay outside the gene matches. Germline loops: CDR1 MGHDK, CDR2 SYGVNS. The DNA for the CDR3 is TGTGCCAGCAGTGACGGGACAGGGAACTATGGCTACACCTTC. Its translation: CASSDGTGNYGYTF.

V and J are TRBV5-1 and TRBJ2-1; no clear D gene. Germline CDR1 is SGHRS and CDR2 is YFSETQ. The CDR3 is 16 amino acids. The ends were cut back, 2 bases at V and 0 bases at J, with 12 bases in the middle. CDR3: CASSLFSGSSYNEQFF. In nucleotides, the CDR3 is TGCGCCAGCAGCTTATTTTCCGGTAGCTCCTACAATGAGCAGTTCTTC. The full variable domain, rest sourced from reference TRBV5-1 and TRBJ2-1, is KAGVTQTPRYLIKTRGQQVTLSCSPISGHRSVSWYQQTPGQGLQFLFEYFSETQRNKGNFPGRFSGRQFSNSRSEMNVSTLELGDSALYLCASSLFSGSSYNEQFFGPGTRLTVL.

The chain combines TRBV11-2 with TRBJ2-7, with 7 nucleotides matching TRBD2. CDR1 is SGHAT, CDR2 FQNNGV, per germline. This CDR3 has 15 amino acids. Trimming at V came to 5 bases and at J to 0 bases, leaving 7 bases not matched to a gene. The CDR3 DNA follows: TGTGCCAGCAGCACCATAGCGGGCCGCTCCTACGAGCAGTACTTC. This translates into CASSTIAGRSYEQYF.